In its sample, the clone carrying this T cell receptor (beta chain) is medium-sized (0.01 to 0.1%). Its antigen is currently unknown. Deletions cut 3 bases from V and 5 bases from J, with 10 bases between. Per germline, CDR1 MNHNS and CDR2 SASEGT. This CDR3 is built from 14 residues. This record belongs to a study of cytomegalovirus exposure and HLA in healthy donors. PCR involved 60 Vbeta and 13 Jbeta primers. Sequencing was performed with immunoSEQ multiplex PCR; in TCRdb, only in-frame clones are kept and a portion is missing. The sample consists of just over 85,000 clones, over 60% of them appearing once. Study outcomes and limitations: Trimming of TCR beta V- and J-genes showed a link, identified in a later analysis, to a missense DCLRE1C variant. Indistinguishability led to the exclusion of some V segments, TRBV6-2 and TRBV6-3 included. What a later analysis showed was that several of the most significant clusters appeared linked to common viral pathogens.

The TCR was taken from a man aged 35 to 55 in good health and CMV-seronegative. J is TRBJ2-2 and V is TRBV6-1, with D unclear. What was sequenced was PBMCs. This CDR3 reads CASSDTVRTGELFF. For the CDR3, the DNA is TGTGCCAGCAGTGATACAGTAAGGACCGGGGAGCTGTTTTTT.